A few counts support the clone carrying this T cell receptor beta chain. Antigen unknown. The data stem from a study of shared clonotypes between healthy human individuals. Overall study context: With ages of 18 to 49, the donors were two women and a few men. Per donor, three plates held CD4 naive cells, three held CD4 memory, two held CD8 naive and one held CD8 memory. Broader study findings: Incompleteness in sorted-subset sequencing, despite large depth, was shown by rarefaction.

Genomic DNA belonging to each subset was distributed in equal measure over several immunoSEQ plates. Produced via immunoSEQ multiplex PCR; TCRdb's table is partial and in-frame only. The sample carries 550,000 to 850,000 clones, 74% recorded once. Trimming took 4 bases from V and 2 from J, leaving 11 bases between them. Germline CDR1 reads LNHDA; CDR2 reads SQIVND (reference sequence). The CDR3 has 14 residues. The clonotype comes from a woman under 40 in good health. The chain employs TRBV19 and TRBJ1-2; D remains ambiguous. Sequenced: memory CD4+ T cells sorted from blood. Stated subset: CD45RA-negative fraction. For the CDR3, the DNA is TGTGCCAGTAGTACCCTCGGCAACAACTATGGCTACACCTTC. The encoded protein is CASSTLGNNYGYTF.